Here is one TCR beta chain with its context. The antigen is unknown. This sample was taken from a study of shared clonotypes between healthy human individuals. Findings and caveats of the study: With a few donors compared, approximately 5% of naive CD4 clonotypes were shared. In general, naive subsets displayed greater estimated richness than memory subsets did.

The assay ran at deep level. TCRdb's copy holds only in-frame clones and misses some; the assay was immunoSEQ multiplex PCR. The sample gives 2 million to 2.5 million clones, 95% of which show up once; roughly 0.13% is in the top ten. None of the donors, who were healthy HIV-negative adults, had recently had acute infections or vaccinations. The sequence was collected from a man aged 18 to 30 in good health. Sequenced sample: naive CD4+ T cells sorted from blood. Subset meaning: CD45RA+ positively selected.

The CDR3: CASSVSRGGTYEQYF. Written as DNA, the CDR3 is TGCGCCAGCAGCGTGTCGAGGGGTGGCACCTACGAGCAGTACTTC. This rearrangement joins TRBV5-1 to TRBJ2-7; the D call may be TRBD1 or TRBD2 (5 bases each). Germline CDR1 reads SGHRS; CDR2 reads YFSETQ. V was trimmed by 4 bases and J by 2 bases, leaving 16 bases between them. This CDR3 spans 15 amino acids.